This is a list of T cell receptor beta chains from one sample in a study of OX40 agonist ivuxolimab in advanced cancers. Assay used: immunoSEQ multiplex PCR; TCRdb lists only in-frame clones, some missing. The data contain tens of thousands of clones, roughly 87% of them seen just once; the ten biggest clones take up under 20%. The starting material was CD4+ or CD8+ T cells sorted from blood, obtained in a trial of the OX40 agonist ivuxolimab. Receptors were obtained from an adult with an advanced solid tumor such as melanoma, head and neck, liver or kidney cancer. The CDR3 runs from the conserved cysteine through the conserved F or W. A D gene is named only where the DNA matches it firmly. Expanded clones get a size class; other rows say once, few or many, or leave the size out.

TRBJ1-5,NA,TRBV19,once,CASSTTGGNQPQHF,TGTGCCAGTAGTACAACCGGGGGCAATCAGCCCCAGCATTTT
TRBJ1-5,NA,TRBV6-5,NA,CASSYIGSNQPQHF,TGTGCCAGCAGTTACATCGGCAGCAATCAGCCCCAGCATTTT
TRBJ2-1,TRBD2,TRBV14,NA,CASSQDPRLAGAPSYNEQFF,TGTGCCAGCAGCCAAGATCCCCGACTAGCGGGAGCCCCCTCCTACAATGAGCAGTTCTTC
TRBJ2-1,TRBD1,TRBV29-1,NA,CSSGDRGNEQFF,TGCAGCTCCGGGGACAGGGGGAATGAGCAGTTCTTC
TRBJ2-7,NA,TRBV2,NA,CASMGLHYEQYF,TGTGCCAGCATGGGTCTACACTACGAGCAGTACTTC
TRBJ2-1,NA,TRBV11-2,NA,CASRDWRRRGDEQFF,TGTGCCAGCAGGGACTGGAGGCGGCGGGGCGACGAGCAGTTCTTC
TRBJ1-1,NA,TRBV11-3,once,CASSLQANTEAFF,TGTGCCAGCAGCTTGCAGGCCAACACTGAAGCTTTCTTT
TRBJ2-5,NA,TRBV7-9,NA,CASSPKGGRGETQYF,TGTGCCAGCAGCCCGAAGGGTGGGCGAGGGGAGACCCAGTACTTC
TRBJ2-7,TRBD2,TRBV29-1,NA,CSVEGLAGYEQYF,TGCAGCGTAGAAGGACTAGCTGGGTACGAGCAGTACTTC
TRBJ2-2,NA,TRBV6-5,NA,CASSFWGTDTGELFF,TGTGCCAGCAGTTTCTGGGGGACTGACACCGGGGAGCTGTTTTTT